What follows describes a single T cell receptor (beta chain). Trimming shortened V by 8 bases and J by 11 bases, and 21 bases separated the two germline ends. Germline V lookup: CDR1 MNHEY, CDR2 SVGAGI. There are 13 residues in the CDR3. The data were obtained in a study of blood T cell repertoires in COVID-19. In the source study's methods: Researchers report that nucleated cell counts were estimated from reference gene primer amplification. Generated by immunoSEQ multiplex PCR, the TCRdb table keeps only in-frame clones and is missing some. V, J and clone size were drawn from that table, and D and trimming were deduced from the DNA. Of some 170,000 clones in the sample, roughly four fifths were seen once.

This TCR derives from a woman in her 40s with COVID-19, enrolled during active disease. This chain uses TRBV6-5 with TRBJ1-1; a weak D match, TRBD1 (6 bases). Sequences were obtained from peripheral blood. CDR3 nucleotides: TGTGCCAGCCGGTTCGAAGGTTCAGGGGAGGCTTTCTTT. This sequence encodes CASRFEGSGEAFF.